This T cell receptor beta chain stems from a study of T-cell reconstitution after alpha-beta-depleted transplantation in children. Findings and limits, study-wide: Alpha-beta T cells about two months after transplant reportedly derived from several hundred expanded graft clones.

The CDR3 consists of 16 residues. Trimming removed 0 bases from V and 11 bases from J; junction bases left unmatched: 12. CDR1 and CDR2 (germline): SGHAT, FQNNGV. A TCRbeta library incorporating unique molecular identifiers was prepared. One entry per CDR3 protein results from TCRdb running MiXCR on the PCR reads. Of 550,000 to 600,000 distinct CDR3 sequences listed, roughly 24% are singletons. Concerning this clonotype: Its antigen is currently unknown.

The clonotype comes from a boy under two years old who had a stem cell transplant for acute myeloid leukemia, so the T cells may come from the graft donor. The sequences come from PBMCs, mostly from graft donor cells, collected 360 days after TCRalphabeta/CD19-depleted stem cell transplant. This chain uses TRBV11-2 with TRBJ1-4; TRBD1 matches 7 bases. CDR3 nucleotide sequence: TGTGCCAGCAGCTTAGAAGGTGACAGGGCCGACCCTAAACTGTTTTTT. Encoded protein: CASSLEGDRADPKLFF.